This T cell receptor beta chain was found in a study of blood T cell repertoires in COVID-19. Germline lookup yields CDR1 GTSNPN and CDR2 SVGIG (reference sequence). The CDR3 spans 13 residues. V lost 3 bases, J lost 7 bases, and 3 bases stayed unmatched. As handled by the study authors: Nucleated cell number was recorded as an estimate derived from reference gene primer amplification. Using immunoSEQ multiplex PCR, the repertoire was profiled, and TCRdb retains in-frame clones only, with some absent. V and J calls and clone size are given by that table; D and trimming were obtained from the DNA. Among approximately 200,000 clones listed, approximately 86% were seen once.

Sequencing input: PBMCs or T cells enriched from blood (not recorded which). This rearrangement joins TRBV30 to TRBJ1-6, with 7 positions matching TRBD1. The receptor was isolated from a woman in her 30s who had been exposed to COVID-19. DNA of the CDR3: TGTGCCTGGAGCCGGGACAGAAATTCACCCCTCCACTTT. Translated, it gives CAWSRDRNSPLHF.